This record concerns one T cell receptor beta chain sequence. Its antigen remains unidentified. This sample is drawn from a study of post-analysis software for immune sequencing data. Study findings and constraints: Higher frequency in patients than in controls was seen for roughly five TRBV segments, with TRBV5-6, TRBV5-1 and TRBV20-1 among them.

Germline V gene data show CDR1 as MNHEY and CDR2 as SVGAGI. V was shortened by 6 bases and J by 2 bases, with 16 bases between the two germline ends. This CDR3 region has 15 residues. cDNA libraries for TCR beta contained unique molecular identifiers. T cells numbering roughly 0.9 to 10 million yielded cDNA molecules that totaled some 500,000. TCRdb passed the PCR reads through MiXCR, listing each CDR3 protein once. Of 450,000 or so distinct CDR3 sequences listed, under 55% are singletons. This sequence originates from a girl between 5 and 17 years old with multiple sclerosis. The V and J genes are TRBV6-5 and TRBJ2-5; D unclear. Sequences were obtained from blood. CDR3 amino acids: CASSPRDQAQETQYF. The CDR3 DNA reads as TGTGCCAGCAGCCCCCGTGACCAGGCGCAAGAGACCCAGTACTTC.